The 25 T cell receptor beta chains below all came from one sample that was sequenced in a study of molecular identifiers for immune sequencing clone quantification. TCRdb independently ran MiXCR on the PCR reads; one entry per CDR3 protein. The sample consists of 300,000 to 400,000 distinct CDR3 sequences, roughly 24% of them appearing once. The sample taken for sequencing was naive CD8+ T cells from blood, with Jurkat cell RNA spiked in. Subset denoted: FACS-sorted CD8+CD4-CCR7+CD45RA+ naive T cells. The receptors were gathered from a human donor in good health. Some libraries in this study had Jurkat cell RNA spiked in.

Note on this clonotype: A clone one base away is much larger, so this may be a read error. V gene TRBV6-5 combines with J gene TRBJ1-1; D uncertain. CDR1 is MNHEY, CDR2 SVGAGI, per germline. The CDR3 runs to 16 residues. CDR3 amino acids: CTSSYSFESLNTEAFF. In nucleotides, the CDR3 is TGTACCAGCAGTTACTCTTTCGAAAGTTTGAACACTGAAGCTTTCTTT.

Many counts were recorded for this clonotype. The chain joins TRBV12-3 or TRBV12-4 to TRBJ1-1, with D possibly TRBD1 on 6 matching bases. The CDR3 has 12 amino acids. Trimming pared 5 bases from V and 7 bases from J, leaving 11 bases between. The CDR3 DNA is TGTGCCAGCAGTATTAACAGGGTTGAAGCTTTCTTT. Protein: CASSINRVEAFF.

In its sample, this clonotype was seen a few times. The V and J genes are TRBV29-1 and TRBJ2-2; tentatively, D is TRBD1 (5 bases). Trimming shortened V by 4 bases and J by 2 bases, and 14 bases separated the two germline ends. There are 15 residues in the CDR3. Germline V lookup: CDR1 SQVTM, CDR2 ANQGSEA. The CDR3 sequence: CSVAVAQGNTGELFF. The CDR3 region has the DNA TGCAGCGTTGCGGTAGCTCAGGGCAACACCGGGGAGCTGTTTTTT.

The chain recombines TRBV4-1 with TRBJ2-1, with 8 nucleotides matching TRBD2. CDR3 length: 21 amino acids. V shed 4 bases and J 1 base; nucleotides not matched to a gene: 21. Germline CDR1 reads MGHRA; CDR2 reads YSYEKL. The CDR3 loop is CASSPPGGGISFSGSYNEQFF. The CDR3 DNA reads TGCGCCAGCAGCCCGCCTGGCGGGGGGATCTCTTTCAGTGGTTCCTACAATGAGCAGTTCTTC.

This clonotype was recorded at least ten times. V gene TRBV5-1 combines with J gene TRBJ2-7; D may be TRBD1 (6 bases). CDR1 is SGHRS, CDR2 YFSETQ, per germline. The CDR3 sequence is 15 residues long. Trimming took 2 bases from V and 1 from J, leaving 13 bases between them. The CDR3 DNA sequence: TGCGCCAGCAGCTTTGAGACAGGAGCTTCCTACGAGCAGTACTTC. It yields the protein CASSFETGASYEQYF.

This clonotype was detected many times. In DNA, the CDR3 is TGTGCCCTCGAACAGGGCGACTACAATGAGCAGTTCTTC. It is translated as CALEQGDYNEQFF. This chain links TRBV6-1 with TRBJ2-1, with D possibly matching TRBD1 (6 bases). Germline CDR1 is MNHNS and CDR2 is SASEGT. V lost 11 bases and J 3 bases, leaving 14 bases between the germline ends. The CDR3 length is 13 residues.

This clonotype was detected many times. This rearrangement joins TRBV13 to TRBJ2-5; 7 positions agree with TRBD1. This CDR3 region has 17 residues. The germline CDR1 and CDR2 sequences are PRHDT and FYEKMQ (reference sequence). The junction had 8 bases not matched to a gene; V was cut back by 0 bases and J by 1 base. CDR3 residues: CASSLGPPAGGQETQYF. In DNA form, the CDR3 reads TGTGCCAGCAGCTTAGGCCCCCCTGCAGGGGGCCAAGAGACCCAGTACTTC.

CDR3: CASSYSTRDPSSYEQYF. The CDR3, as DNA: TGTGCCAGCAGTTACTCGACTCGCGACCCGAGCTCCTACGAGCAGTACTTC. This chain links TRBV6-5 with TRBJ2-7; D is ambiguous. V lost 0 bases to trimming and J lost 0 bases, with 15 bases between them. The germline gives CDR1 MNHEY, CDR2 SVGAGI. This CDR3 comprises 17 residues.

This clonotype was counted many times. The chain employs TRBV9 and TRBJ2-3; D call uncertain. The germline V and J ends were trimmed by 2 bases and 2 bases, with 9 bases remaining between them. The CDR3 length is 14 residues. Per the germline V gene, CDR1 is SGDLS and CDR2 is YYNGEE. The CDR3 region has the DNA TGTGCCAGCAGCGTTATAGACGACACAGATACGCAGTATTTT. Amino acid sequence: CASSVIDDTDTQYF. The whole variable domain, filled in from reference TRBV9 and TRBJ2-3, reads DSGVTQTPKHLITATGQRVTLRCSPRSGDLSVYWYQQSLDQGLQFLIQYYNGEERAKGNILERFSAQQFPDLHSELNLSSLELGDSALYFCASSVIDDTDTQYFGPGTRLTVL.

This clonotype was counted only a few times. The chain uses TRBV12-3 or TRBV12-4 and TRBJ2-7, with 12 bases that match TRBD1. This CDR3 is 14 amino acids long. J lost 9 bases, V lost 3 bases, and 6 bases had no gene match. CDR3 sequence: CASSFLGQGAGQYF. The CDR3 nucleotides read TGTGCCAGCAGTTTTCTGGGACAGGGGGCCGGGCAGTACTTC.

As concerns this clonotype: Being one base from a much bigger clone, this may be a read error. V usage is TRBV27 and J usage is TRBJ1-1, with D perhaps matching TRBD1 (6 bases). Trimming removed 11 bases at V and 4 bases at J, with 20 bases between. Germline V gene data show CDR1 as MNHEY and CDR2 as SMNVEV (reference sequence). The CDR3 contains 14 residues. The CDR3 reads CARNLRGGATEAFF. The DNA for the CDR3 is TGTGCCCGCAATCTTAGGGGGGGGGCCACTGAAGCTTTCTTT.

This clonotype was observed once. A much larger clone differs from this one at a single base, so this may be a read error. The chain links TRBV9 to TRBJ1-4; weak D call: TRBD1 (5 bases). The germline V gene has CDR1 SGDLS and CDR2 YYNGEE. Trimming cost V 1 base and J 7 bases, with 11 bases left between them. The CDR3 runs to 14 residues. CDR3 in DNA: TGTGCCAGCAGCGTACCAGGGTTGGGTGAAAAACTGTTTTTT. Translating gives CASSVPGLGEKLFF.

As concerns this clonotype: This may stem from a read error, because a much larger clone lies one nucleotide away. The J gene is TRBJ1-6, the V gene TRBV13; a possible D gene is TRBD1 (5 bases). The CDR3 sequence is 15 residues long. CDR1 PRHDT and CDR2 FYEKMQ come from the germline V gene (reference sequence). Trimming removed 0 bases at V and 7 bases at J, with 10 bases between. For the CDR3, the DNA is TGTGCCAGCAGCTTAGGAGCAGGGTTGAATTCACCCCTCCACTTT. Amino acids: CASSLGAGLNSPLHF.

Concerning this clonotype: This sequence may be a read error, since a much larger clone differs from it by one base. The chain has TRBV6-2 or TRBV6-3 and TRBJ2-7; 7 bases agree with TRBD1. V lost 6 bases, J lost 9 bases, and 11 bases stayed unmatched. Germline-derived CDR1 and CDR2 are MNHEY and SVGEGT. The CDR3 runs to 13 residues. CDR3 DNA: TGTGCCAGCAGCAACACAGGGGAGCGCGGGCAGTACTTC. The encoded protein is CASSNTGERGQYF.

Worth noting for this clonotype: A much larger clone lies a single base off, so this may be a read error. The V gene is TRBV13, the J gene TRBJ1-5; D remains unclear. Per germline, CDR1 PRHDT and CDR2 FYEKMQ (reference sequence). The length of the CDR3 is 14 residues. V was clipped by 6 bases and J by 3 bases, with 12 bases between them. The CDR3 loop reads CASSRNGNNQPQHF. The CDR3 DNA sequence: TGTGCCAGCAGTCGGAACGGGAACAATCAGCCCCAGCATTTT.

This clonotype was found once. At one end, the junction sequence differs from germline, possibly due to a read error. The rearrangement links TRBV3-1 to TRBJ1-2; D unresolved. This CDR3 has 17 residues. The V gene's germline CDR1 is LGHDT and CDR2 YNNKEL (reference sequence). This CDR3 is CASSRTVFGSTNYGSTF. In DNA form, the CDR3 reads TGTGCCAGCAGCCGTACCGTTTTTGGATCTACTAACTATGGCTCCACCTTC.

In its sample, this clonotype was seen many times. The rearrangement uses TRBV12-3 or TRBV12-4 and TRBJ1-4; TRBD1 is a possible D gene (6 bases). V was trimmed by 5 bases and J by 3 bases, leaving 13 bases between them. The CDR3 covers 15 residues. CDR3 amino acids: CASSPWTASNEKLFF. CDR3 DNA sequence: TGTGCCAGCAGTCCCTGGACAGCTTCTAATGAAAAACTGTTTTTT.

This clonotype was recorded a few times. The rearrangement uses TRBV7-9 and TRBJ2-5; unclear D gene. Trimming pared 5 bases from V and 5 bases from J, leaving 9 bases between. The CDR3 covers 12 residues. Germline V gene lookup returns CDR1 SEHNR and CDR2 FQNEAQ (reference sequence). CDR3 region: CASSTQWETQYF. DNA for the CDR3: TGTGCCAGCAGCACCCAGTGGGAGACCCAGTACTTC.

On this clonotype: Given a much more abundant clone one base away, this may be a read error. The rearrangement links TRBV7-8 to TRBJ1-1; D is uncertain. Germline V lookup: CDR1 SGHVS, CDR2 FQNEAQ. The CDR3 is 13 amino acids. DNA for the CDR3: TGTGCCAGCAGCTTTGACTTGAACACTGAAGCTTCCTTT. Its translation: CASSFDLNTEASF.

This rearrangement joins TRBV25-1 to TRBJ1-1, with D maybe TRBD1 (5 bases). Germline V gene sequence: CDR1 MGHDK, CDR2 SYGVNS. V was trimmed by 7 bases and J by 3 bases, leaving 15 bases between them. The CDR3 length is 14 residues. Here the CDR3 reads CASISGYFDTEAFF. CDR3 nucleotides: TGTGCCAGCATTTCAGGGTATTTTGACACTGAAGCTTTCTTT.

Regarding this clonotype: This may be a read error: a much more frequent sequence differs by one nucleotide. This chain uses TRBV5-6 with TRBJ1-1; D remains unclear. The CDR3 spans 13 residues. Germline V gene data show CDR1 as SGHDT and CDR2 as YYEEEE. Trimming stripped 3 bases from V and 9 bases from J, with 15 bases between. The CDR3 spells CASSWGVPGKAFF. The CDR3 bases are TGTGCCAGCAGCTGGGGAGTACCGGGGAAAGCTTTCTTT. The full variable domain, in which reference TRBV5-6 and TRBJ1-1 provide the parts outside the CDR3, is DAGVTQSPTHLIKTRGQQVTLRCSPKSGHDTVSWYQQALGQGPQFIFQYYEEEERQRGNFPDRFSGHQFPNYSSELNVNALLLGDSALYLCASSWGVPGKAFFGQGTRLTVV.

This clonotype has ten or more counts. The rearrangement links TRBV29-1 to TRBJ2-7; the D gene is possibly TRBD1 (6 bases). This CDR3 has 13 residues. Germline V gives CDR1 SQVTM, CDR2 ANQGSEA. Trimming shortened V by 7 bases and J by 5 bases, and 18 bases separated the two germline ends. The CDR3 coding sequence is TGCAGCGCCGGACAGCCTCGGCCGGACGAGCAGTACTTC. Amino acid sequence: CSAGQPRPDEQYF.

On this clonotype itself: One base away lies a much larger clone, so this may be a sequencing read error. The chain joins TRBV21-1 to TRBJ2-4; TRBD2 is the table's D call and was not checked against the DNA. TRBV21-1 constitutes a pseudogene. The CDR3 consists of 16 residues. CDR3 region: CASNTGRRLAKNIQYF. The CDR3 coding sequence is TGTGCCAGCAACACGGGACGGCGACTAGCCAAAAACATTCAGTACTTC.

The chain joins TRBV4-2 to TRBJ2-7, with 7 bases that match TRBD2. TRBJ2-1 matches the DNA end more closely, so the J call is doubtful. The CDR3 runs to 15 residues. Germline V lookup: CDR1 LGHNA, CDR2 YNFKEQ. The CDR3 nucleotides are TGTGCCAGCAGCGGCCTCGCGGGAGTTTCCCACGAGCAGTTCTTC. This sequence encodes CASSGLAGVSHEQFF.

This clonotype appeared many times. This rearrangement joins TRBV12-3 or TRBV12-4 to TRBJ2-5; 11 nucleotides match TRBD2. The CDR3 totals 16 residues. With V trimmed by 6 bases and J by 13 bases, 19 bases remained unmatched. Written as DNA, the CDR3 is TGTGCCAGCAGCCCAACTAGCGGGGGCCGCGGGAGGTCTTGGTACTTC. Translation: CASSPTSGGRGRSWYF.